The T cell receptor beta chain under discussion was sequenced for a study of regulatory T cells in long-lasting Graves disease. As for the study in general: More than 5 years of antithyroid drugs with positive TSH receptor antibodies defined persistent Graves' disease.

Regarding time point: persistent/refractory GD, antithyroid drugs over 5 years with positive TRAb. Following extraction of RNA from PBMCs, that RNA was used to make the TCR library. EDTA tubes received about 10 milliliters of collected peripheral blood. This clonotype was detected only a few times. Arm-PCR with iRepertoire HTBI primers amplified the CDR3 regions for these TCR beta libraries. Each CDR3 protein is one row after TCRdb ran MiXCR on the multiplex PCR reads. The sample has around 400,000 distinct CDR3 sequences; 23% are singletons. The sequence came from a female donor with Graves disease. The sequences come from peripheral blood mononuclear cells (PBMCs), collected when the disease was refractory, from a patient treated with antithyroid drugs.

CDR3 sequence: CASVGGAFNEKLFF. CDR3 bases: TGTGCCAGCGTCGGCGGAGCGTTTAATGAAAAACTGTTTTTT. V is TRBV6-1 and J is TRBJ1-4; no definite D call. The V gene lost 8 bases and the J gene lost 4 bases, with 14 bases spanning the gap. CDR1 is MNHNS and CDR2 is SASEGT in the germline V gene. The CDR3 runs to 14 residues.